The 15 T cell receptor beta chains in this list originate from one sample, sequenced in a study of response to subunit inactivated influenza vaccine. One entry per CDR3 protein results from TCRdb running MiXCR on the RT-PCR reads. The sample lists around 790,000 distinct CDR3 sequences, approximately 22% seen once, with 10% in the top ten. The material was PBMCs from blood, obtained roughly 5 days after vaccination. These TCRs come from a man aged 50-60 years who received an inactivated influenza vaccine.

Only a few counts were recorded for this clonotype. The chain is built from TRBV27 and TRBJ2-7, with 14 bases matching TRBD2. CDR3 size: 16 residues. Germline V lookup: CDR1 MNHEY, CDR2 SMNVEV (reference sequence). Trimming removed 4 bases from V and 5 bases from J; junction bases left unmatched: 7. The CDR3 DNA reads TGTGCCAGCAGTTACTCGCCGGGACTAGCGGGAGACGAGCAGTACTTC. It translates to CASSYSPGLAGDEQYF.

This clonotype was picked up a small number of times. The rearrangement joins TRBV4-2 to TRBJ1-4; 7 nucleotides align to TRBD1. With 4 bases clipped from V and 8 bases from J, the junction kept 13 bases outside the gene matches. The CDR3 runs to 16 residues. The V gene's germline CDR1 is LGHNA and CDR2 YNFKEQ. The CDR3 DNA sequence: TGTGCCAGCAGCCTCCGAGGCGGGCAGGGGGGGGAAAAACTGTTTTTT. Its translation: CASSLRGGQGGEKLFF.

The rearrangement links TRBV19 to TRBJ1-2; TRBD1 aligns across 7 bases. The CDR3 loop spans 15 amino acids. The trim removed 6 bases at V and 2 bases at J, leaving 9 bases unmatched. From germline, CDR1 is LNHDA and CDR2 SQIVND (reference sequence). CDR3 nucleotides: TGTGCCAGTAGCGGAGAGACAGGGTTCAACTATGGCTACACCTTC. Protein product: CASSGETGFNYGYTF.

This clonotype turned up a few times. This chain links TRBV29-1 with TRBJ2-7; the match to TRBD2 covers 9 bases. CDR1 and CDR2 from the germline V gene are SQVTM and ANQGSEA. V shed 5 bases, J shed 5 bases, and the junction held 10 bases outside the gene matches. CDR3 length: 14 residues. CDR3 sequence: CSVNTAGGHHEQYF. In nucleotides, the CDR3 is TGCAGCGTTAATACGGCGGGAGGGCATCACGAGCAGTACTTC.

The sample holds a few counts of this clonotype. This chain's CDR3 is CASSSGPRRPTYEQYF. The CDR3 nucleotides are TGTGCCAGCAGCTCCGGGCCACGCAGGCCGACCTACGAGCAGTACTTC. This sequence joins TRBV7-9 and TRBJ2-7; D call uncertain. The V gene's germline CDR1 is SEHNR and CDR2 FQNEAQ (reference sequence). The CDR3 runs 16 residues. The V and J ends lost 4 bases and 2 bases respectively, with 18 bases between them.

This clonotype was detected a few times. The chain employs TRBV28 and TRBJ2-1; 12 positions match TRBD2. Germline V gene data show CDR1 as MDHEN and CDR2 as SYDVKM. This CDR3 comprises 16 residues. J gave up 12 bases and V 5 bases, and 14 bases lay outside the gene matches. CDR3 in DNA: TGTGCCAGCAGTCCCTTACTGGGACTAGCGGGCACCGGGCAGTTCTTC. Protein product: CASSPLLGLAGTGQFF.

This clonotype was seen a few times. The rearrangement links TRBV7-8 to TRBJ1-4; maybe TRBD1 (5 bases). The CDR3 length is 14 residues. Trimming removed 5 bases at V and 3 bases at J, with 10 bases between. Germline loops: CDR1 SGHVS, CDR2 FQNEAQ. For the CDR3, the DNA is TGTGCCAGCAGCGGGGGAAGATCTAATGAAAAACTGTTTTTT. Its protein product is CASSGGRSNEKLFF.

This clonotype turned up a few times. The CDR3 DNA follows: TGTGCCACCAGTGTCGGGACAGGGTCGTCTGAGCAGTACTTC. Translation gives CATSVGTGSSEQYF. The rearrangement links TRBV24-1 to TRBJ2-7; 9 positions match TRBD1. The CDR3 consists of 14 residues. Germline CDR1 reads KGHDR; CDR2 reads SFDVKD. The V segment lost 5 bases and the J segment 7 bases; nucleotides outside the gene matches: 8.

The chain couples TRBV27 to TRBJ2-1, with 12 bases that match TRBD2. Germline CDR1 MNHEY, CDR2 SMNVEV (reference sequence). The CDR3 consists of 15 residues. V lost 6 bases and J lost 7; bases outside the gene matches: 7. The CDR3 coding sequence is TGTGCCAGCAGGCTAGCGGGAGGGCCGGGGAATGAGCAGTTCTTC. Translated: CASRLAGGPGNEQFF.

As DNA, the CDR3 is TGCAGTGCTAGAGATCTGAGGACTAGCTACGAGCAGTACTTC. It encodes CSARDLRTSYEQYF. The V gene is TRBV20-1, the J gene TRBJ2-7; 7 bases fit TRBD2. The V segment lost 0 bases and the J segment 3 bases; nucleotides outside the gene matches: 5. This CDR3 is built from 14 residues. Looked up from germline, CDR1 is DFQATT and CDR2 is SNEGSKA (reference sequence).

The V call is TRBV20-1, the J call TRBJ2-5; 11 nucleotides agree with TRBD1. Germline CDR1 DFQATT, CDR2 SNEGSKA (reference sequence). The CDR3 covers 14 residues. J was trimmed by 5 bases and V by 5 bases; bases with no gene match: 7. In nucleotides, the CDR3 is TGCAGTGCTCCCGGACAGGGGGCAGGGGAGACCCAGTACTTC. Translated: CSAPGQGAGETQYF.

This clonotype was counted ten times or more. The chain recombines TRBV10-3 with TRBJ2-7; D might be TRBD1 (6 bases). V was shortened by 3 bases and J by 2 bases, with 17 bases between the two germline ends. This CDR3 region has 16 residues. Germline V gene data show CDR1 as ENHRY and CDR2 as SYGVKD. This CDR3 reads CAISDPPGTNTYEQYF. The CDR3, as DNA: TGTGCCATCAGTGACCCCCCCGGGACAAATACCTACGAGCAGTACTTC.

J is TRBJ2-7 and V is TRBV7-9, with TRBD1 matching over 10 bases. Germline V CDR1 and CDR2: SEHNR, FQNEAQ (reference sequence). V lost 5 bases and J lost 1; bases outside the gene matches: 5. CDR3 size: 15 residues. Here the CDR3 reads CASSDWTGGSYEQYF. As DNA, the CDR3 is TGTGCCAGCAGCGACTGGACAGGGGGATCCTACGAGCAGTACTTC.

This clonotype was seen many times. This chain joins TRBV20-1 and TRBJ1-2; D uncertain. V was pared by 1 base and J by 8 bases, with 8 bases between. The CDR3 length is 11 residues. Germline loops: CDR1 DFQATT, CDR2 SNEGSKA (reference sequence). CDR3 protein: CSARGTGGYTF. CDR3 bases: TGCAGTGCTAGAGGAACGGGAGGCTACACCTTC.

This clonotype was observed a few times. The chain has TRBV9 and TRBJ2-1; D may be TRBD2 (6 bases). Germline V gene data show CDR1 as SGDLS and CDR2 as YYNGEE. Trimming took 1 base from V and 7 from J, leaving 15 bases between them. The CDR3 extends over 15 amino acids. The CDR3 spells CASSVIGEAVNEQFF. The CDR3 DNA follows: TGTGCCAGCAGCGTAATCGGGGAGGCCGTTAATGAGCAGTTCTTC.